This T cell receptor (beta chain) was identified during a study of early T cells in non-severe SARS-CoV-2 infection. On the study more broadly: Alpha and beta chains were unpaired, from unsorted whole-blood bulk RNA.

MiXCR, run by TCRdb on the 5' RACE reads, gives a single entry per CDR3 protein. This sample has around 60,000 distinct CDR3 sequences, with roughly 13% found just once. This clonotype was seen a few times. Trimming took 4 bases from V and 0 from J, leaving 12 bases between them. Germline V gene sequence: CDR1 SGHDN, CDR2 FVKESK. The CDR3 sequence is 16 residues long. The chain is built from TRBV14 and TRBJ1-4; D gene uncertain. The sample consisted of whole blood. The clonotype was recovered from an adult who was a healthcare worker with PCR-confirmed SARS-CoV-2 infection or an uninfected control (not recorded which). CDR3 nucleotides: TGTGCCAGCAGCCCCCCGGGAGCAGCAACTAATGAAAAACTGTTTTTT. It encodes CASSPPGAATNEKLFF.